A single sample is the source of the 28 T cell receptor beta chains below, sequenced in a study of preoperative IRX-2 immunotherapy in early breast cancer (dated by TCRdb to between 2018 and 2021). Receptor libraries were prepared by the immunoSEQ multiplex PCR assay. What TCRdb holds here is the immuneACCESS table cut down to in-frame rearrangements. Part of the clones is not present; checked against another copy, under half of the missing clones reflect an unresolved V gene, and the others are unexplained. The sample has around 22,000 clones on record, roughly 90% of them singletons. Around 27% of the sample is taken by the ten largest. Taken with the paper, the label for treatment or condition translates to: preoperative locoregional IRX-2 cytokine immunotherapy. The sequences come from tumor tissue, collected after IRX-2 immunotherapy. These receptors were obtained from a human donor with breast cancer.

This clone showed up just a few times. The gene calls are TRBV5-6 and TRBJ1-1; D possibly corresponds to TRBD1 (5 bases). The CDR3 runs 14 residues. V dropped 0 bases and J dropped 4 bases, with 10 bases sitting between them. CDR1 and CDR2 from the germline V gene are SGHDT and YYEEEE. In DNA form, the CDR3 reads TGTGCCAGCAGCTTGGGACAGTGGGTCACTGAAGCTTTCTTT. This translates into CASSLGQWVTEAFF.

This clone was observed a single time. The V gene is TRBV10-1, the J gene TRBJ1-1; D ambiguous. Trimming removed 6 bases from V and 0 bases from J, with 20 bases in between. The CDR3 spans 17 residues. CDR1 and CDR2 (germline): WNHNN, SYGVQD (reference sequence). CDR3 sequence reads: CASRDDGPLDMNTEAFF. DNA of the CDR3: TGCGCCAGCAGAGACGACGGGCCGCTAGACATGAACACTGAAGCTTTCTTT.

The chain carries TRBV9 and TRBJ2-7; D remains unclear. Germline V gene sequence: CDR1 SGDLS, CDR2 YYNGEE. Trimming took off 4 bases at V and 5 bases at J, with 10 bases between the two ends. This CDR3 has 12 residues. The CDR3 nucleotides are TGTGCCAGCAGCCCTCGCGAGGACGAGCAGTACTTC. Amino acid sequence: CASSPREDEQYF. Drawing the rest from reference TRBV9 and TRBJ2-7, the complete variable domain is DSGVTQTPKHLITATGQRVTLRCSPRSGDLSVYWYQQSLDQGLQFLIQYYNGEERAKGNILERFSAQQFPDLHSELNLSSLELGDSALYFCASSPREDEQYFGPGTRLTVT.

This chain uses TRBV9 with TRBJ2-1; no reliable D call. This CDR3 contains 15 residues. Germline V gene sequence: CDR1 SGDLS, CDR2 YYNGEE. V lost 4 bases and J lost 6, with 17 bases in between. CDR3 residues: CASSSSSKSSNEQFF. CDR3 bases: TGTGCCAGCAGCTCCTCGTCCAAGTCTAGCAATGAGCAGTTCTTC.

The chain carries TRBV6-5 and TRBJ2-1, with 8 bases fitting TRBD1. Germline V CDR1 and CDR2: MNHEY, SVGAGI. With 5 bases clipped from V and 14 bases from J, the junction kept 5 bases outside the gene matches. This CDR3 contains 11 residues. The CDR3 nucleotides read TGTGCCAGCAGTGAGGTGGGACAGGAGTTCTTC. Its translation: CASSEVGQEFF.

This sequence joins TRBV5-1 and TRBJ2-3, with D unclear. Germline V gene lookup returns CDR1 SGHRS and CDR2 YFSETQ. This CDR3 has 15 residues. Trimming stripped 9 bases from V and 6 bases from J, with 23 bases between. The CDR3 bases are TGCGCCACAAAGGAGTTTCCCATAACGTCGGATACGCAGTATTTT. As protein: CATKEFPITSDTQYF.

The chain has TRBV4-1 and TRBJ2-3, with 11 nucleotides matching TRBD1. This CDR3 spans 16 amino acids. Germline V CDR1 and CDR2: MGHRA, YSYEKL. J lost 0 bases, V lost 5 bases, and 4 bases had no gene match. The CDR3 sequence: CASSKGTGGSTDTQYF. The CDR3 nucleotides read TGCGCCAGCAGCAAGGGGACAGGGGGTAGCACAGATACGCAGTATTTT.

The chain has TRBV19 and TRBJ2-5; 7 positions agree with TRBD1. CDR1 is LNHDA and CDR2 is SQIVND in the germline V gene (reference sequence). Trimming at V came to 6 bases and at J to 1 base, leaving 5 bases not matched to a gene. This CDR3 is built from 14 residues. The CDR3 coding sequence is TGTGCCAGTAGCCCCGGGACAGCCCAAGAGACCCAGTACTTC. Translation: CASSPGTAQETQYF.

The rearrangement joins TRBV29-1 to TRBJ1-5; 7 bases map to TRBD1. The germline CDR1 and CDR2 sequences are SQVTM and ANQGSEA. The junction had 5 bases not matched to a gene; V was cut back by 4 bases and J by 5 bases. The CDR3 sequence is 13 residues long. Here the CDR3 reads CSVGETGDQPQHF. Here the CDR3 DNA reads TGCAGCGTTGGTGAAACAGGGGATCAGCCCCAGCATTTT.

V is TRBV7-8 and J is TRBJ2-7, with D possibly TRBD2 on 5 matching bases. V lost 7 bases to trimming and J lost 4 bases, with 17 bases between them. The CDR3 has 14 amino acids. Germline values: CDR1 SGHVS, CDR2 FQNEAQ. CDR3 DNA: TGTGCCAGCACCCCCGAGCGGCGACTATACGAGCAGTACTTC. Its protein product is CASTPERRLYEQYF.

The CDR3 is CASSLSLFRRDVGYNGYTF. The CDR3 bases are TGTGCCAGCAGTTTAAGTTTGTTCCGAAGGGACGTAGGTTATAATGGCTACACCTTC. The chain employs TRBV27 and TRBJ1-2; a weak D match, TRBD1 (5 bases). Trimming removed 2 bases from V and 6 bases from J, with 28 bases in between. This CDR3 is built from 19 residues. CDR1 and CDR2 from the germline V gene are MNHEY and SMNVEV (reference sequence).

The J gene is TRBJ2-7, the V gene TRBV11-3, with TRBD2 identical over 11 bases. The CDR3 spans 14 residues. With 5 bases clipped from V and 2 bases from J, the junction kept 2 bases outside the gene matches. The germline gives CDR1 SGHNT, CDR2 YENEEA. The CDR3 here is CASSLAGGPYEQYF. The DNA of the CDR3 is TGTGCCAGCAGCCTAGCGGGGGGTCCCTACGAGCAGTACTTC.

The V and J genes are TRBV4-1 and TRBJ1-1; D is undetermined. The CDR3 has 15 residues. The germline V gene has CDR1 MGHRA and CDR2 YSYEKL. V lost 1 base, J lost 2 bases, and 11 bases lay in between. CDR3 DNA: TGCGCCAGCAGCCAAGTTGCGGTGTTCAACACTGAAGCTTTCTTT. Protein sequence: CASSQVAVFNTEAFF.

The V and J genes are TRBV30 and TRBJ2-5; 15 nucleotides align to TRBD2. The V gene end was trimmed by 7 bases and the J gene end by 2 bases; junction bases not matched to a gene: 8. This CDR3 region has 16 residues. CDR1 GTSNPN and CDR2 SVGIG come from the germline V gene (reference sequence). CDR3 bases: TGTGCCTTAGGGACTAGCGGGGGGCCACAGCAAGAGACCCAGTACTTC. Translated, it gives CALGTSGGPQQETQYF.

The chain is built from TRBV5-5 and TRBJ2-5, with a tentative D call TRBD2 (5 bases). V lost 0 bases and J lost 5, with 20 bases in between. CDR1 and CDR2 from the germline V gene are SGHKS and YYEKEE (reference sequence). The CDR3 has 17 residues. The CDR3 DNA sequence: TGTGCCAGCAGCTTGGGGGGAGCGGACCTAAGAAGTGAGACCCAGTACTTC. Its translation: CASSLGGADLRSETQYF.

This clone was observed a single time. The J gene is TRBJ1-4, the V gene TRBV27; D is unclear. Per germline, CDR1 MNHEY and CDR2 SMNVEV (reference sequence). The CDR3 spans 17 residues. V lost 5 bases to trimming and J lost 3 bases, with 19 bases between them. The CDR3 is CASSPLLGRVANEKLFF. CDR3 DNA: TGTGCCAGCAGTCCACTCCTCGGGAGGGTAGCTAATGAAAAACTGTTTTTT. Variable domain in full (rest from reference TRBV27 and TRBJ1-4): EAQVTQNPRYLITVTGKKLTVTCSQNMNHEYMSWYRQDPGLGLRQIYYSMNVEVTDKGDVPEGYKVSRKEKRNFPLILESPSPNQTSLYFCASSPLLGRVANEKLFFGSGTQLSVL.

The chain uses TRBV6-6 and TRBJ1-1; 8 bases match TRBD1. The V and J ends lost 6 bases and 5 bases, in that order; junction bases with no gene match: 5. CDR1 is MNHNY and CDR2 is SVGAGI in the germline V gene (reference sequence). This CDR3 has 13 amino acids. Here the CDR3 DNA reads TGTGCCAGCAGGGAACAGGGGGTAACTGAAGCTTTCTTT. Its protein is CASREQGVTEAFF.

A word on this clone: One junction end disagrees with the germline gene, perhaps due to a read error. The chain links TRBV6-5 to TRBJ1-4, with TRBD1 matching 7 bases. There are 12 residues in the CDR3. CDR1 and CDR2 from the germline V gene are MNHEY and SVGAGI. CDR3 coding DNA: TGTGCCAGCGGACAGGCCCTATATGAATTGGTTTTT. It encodes CASGQALYELVF.

The V and J genes are TRBV9 and TRBJ2-1; 8 nucleotides match TRBD2. Germline V gene sequence: CDR1 SGDLS, CDR2 YYNGEE. J was trimmed by 5 bases and V by 0 bases; bases with no gene match: 1. The CDR3 is 14 amino acids. CDR3 loop: CASSVAGGDNEQFF. CDR3 in DNA: TGTGCCAGCAGCGTAGCGGGGGGGGACAATGAGCAGTTCTTC.

This clone appeared a single time. The chain uses TRBV19 and TRBJ2-1; 12 positions agree with TRBD2. The V gene end was trimmed by 4 bases and the J gene end by 9 bases; junction bases not matched to a gene: 7. Germline CDR1 is LNHDA and CDR2 is SQIVND (reference sequence). The CDR3 has 15 residues. The CDR3 sequence is CASSTPSGGVLEQFF. CDR3 nucleotides: TGTGCCAGTAGTACCCCTAGCGGGGGGGTGCTTGAGCAGTTCTTC.

This chain uses TRBV7-3 with TRBJ1-2, with unresolved D. Germline V gene data show CDR1 as SGHTA and CDR2 as FQGTGA. This CDR3 has 14 amino acids. Trimming removed 0 bases at V and 3 bases at J, with 8 bases between. The CDR3 DNA reads as TGTGCCAGCAGCTTAACAGGGTCGGACTATGGCTACACCTTC. It codes for CASSLTGSDYGYTF.

This clone occurred a few times. The chain is built from TRBV7-9 and TRBJ1-4, with a tentative D call TRBD1 (5 bases). V lost 5 bases to trimming and J lost 7 bases, with 20 bases between them. This CDR3 contains 16 residues. CDR1 is SEHNR and CDR2 is FQNEAQ in the germline V gene (reference sequence). This CDR3 is CASSQIRSGQGEKLFF. The CDR3 region has the DNA TGTGCCAGCAGCCAGATTCGGTCAGGGCAGGGTGAAAAACTGTTTTTT.

The chain links TRBV28 to TRBJ1-4, with 11 bases lining up with TRBD1. Germline V gene sequence: CDR1 MDHEN, CDR2 SYDVKM. This CDR3 comprises 15 residues. V gave up 5 bases and J gave up 6 bases; unmatched junction bases: 5. The DNA of the CDR3 is TGTGCCAGCAGTCCGCGGACAGGGGGCGATGAAAAACTGTTTTTT. Protein: CASSPRTGGDEKLFF.

The rearrangement joins TRBV6-5 to TRBJ2-1; D is ambiguous. The V gene's germline CDR1 is MNHEY and CDR2 SVGAGI. The CDR3 is 12 residues long. Trimming shortened V by 7 bases and J by 4 bases, and 8 bases separated the two germline ends. CDR3 DNA: TGTGCCAGCAACAACGGATACAATGAGCAGTTCTTC. Protein sequence: CASNNGYNEQFF.

This chain links TRBV29-1 with TRBJ2-1, with a weak D call TRBD1 (6 bases). The CDR3 has 15 residues. Trimming shortened V by 0 bases and J by 0 bases, and 9 bases separated the two germline ends. The V gene's germline CDR1 is SQVTM and CDR2 ANQGSEA. The CDR3 coding sequence is TGCAGCGTTGAAGAGATAGGGGGCTCCTACAATGAGCAGTTCTTC. Amino acid sequence: CSVEEIGGSYNEQFF.

This clone was seen once. This chain connects TRBV18 to TRBJ2-3; 8 bases line up with TRBD2. CDR3 size: 15 residues. The germline gives CDR1 KGHSH, CDR2 LQKENI. After removal of 3 bases from V and 0 bases from J, the junction contained 2 bases not matched to a gene. CDR3 residues: CASSPGLASTDTQYF. The DNA for the CDR3 is TGTGCCAGCTCACCCGGACTAGCTAGCACAGATACGCAGTATTTT.

This clone was observed a single time. J is TRBJ2-5 and V is TRBV30; 8 bases are shared with TRBD2. This CDR3 comprises 16 residues. Trimming took 2 bases from V and 5 from J; bases not matched to a gene: 13. Looked up from germline, CDR1 is GTSNPN and CDR2 is SVGIG (reference sequence). The CDR3 DNA sequence: TGTGCCTGGAGTATAGGGCCCAGCGGGGGAATCGAGACCCAGTACTTC. Its protein product is CAWSIGPSGGIETQYF.

This clone occurred once. The chain recombines TRBV5-1 with TRBJ2-2; 7 positions agree with TRBD1. Germline V gene data show CDR1 as SGHRS and CDR2 as YFSETQ. The CDR3 contains 15 residues. V was clipped by 2 bases and J by 4 bases; unmatched bases: 5. The CDR3 spells CASSLRQGLTGELFF. DNA of the CDR3: TGCGCCAGCAGCTTACGACAGGGCCTCACCGGGGAGCTGTTTTTT.